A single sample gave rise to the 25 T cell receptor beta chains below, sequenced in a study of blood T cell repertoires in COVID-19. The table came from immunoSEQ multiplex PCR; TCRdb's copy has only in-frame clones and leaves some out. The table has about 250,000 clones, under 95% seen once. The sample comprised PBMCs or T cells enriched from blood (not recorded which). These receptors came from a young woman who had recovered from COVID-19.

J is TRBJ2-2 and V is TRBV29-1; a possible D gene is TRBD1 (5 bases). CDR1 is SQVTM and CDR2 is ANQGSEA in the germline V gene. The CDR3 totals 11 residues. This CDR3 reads CAWTNTGELFF. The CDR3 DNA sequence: TGCGCTTGGACAAACACCGGGGAGCTGTTTTTT.

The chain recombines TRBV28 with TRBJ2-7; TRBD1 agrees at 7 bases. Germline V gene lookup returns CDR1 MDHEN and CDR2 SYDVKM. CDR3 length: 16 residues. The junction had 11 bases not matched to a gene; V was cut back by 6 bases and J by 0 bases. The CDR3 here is CASRKAGTASSYEQYF. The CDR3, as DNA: TGTGCCAGCAGGAAGGCCGGGACAGCTAGCTCCTACGAGCAGTACTTC. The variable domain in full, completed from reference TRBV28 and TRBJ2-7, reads DVKVTQSSRYLVKRTGEKVFLECVQDMDHENMFWYRQDPGLGLRLIYFSYDVKMKEKGDIPEGYSVSREKKERFSLILESASTNQTSMYLCASRKAGTASSYEQYFGPGTRLTVT.

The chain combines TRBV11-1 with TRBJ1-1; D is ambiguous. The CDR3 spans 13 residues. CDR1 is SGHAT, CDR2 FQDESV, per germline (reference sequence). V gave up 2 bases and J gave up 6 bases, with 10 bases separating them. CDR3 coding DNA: TGTGCCAGCAGCTTAACCCGGCGGGCTGAAGCTTTCTTT. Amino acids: CASSLTRRAEAFF.

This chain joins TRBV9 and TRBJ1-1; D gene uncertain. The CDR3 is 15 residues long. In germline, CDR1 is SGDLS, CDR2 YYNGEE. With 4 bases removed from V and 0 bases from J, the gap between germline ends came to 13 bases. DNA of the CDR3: TGTGCCAGCAGCTTCCGAGGTGGAGTGAACACTGAAGCTTTCTTT. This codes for CASSFRGGVNTEAFF.

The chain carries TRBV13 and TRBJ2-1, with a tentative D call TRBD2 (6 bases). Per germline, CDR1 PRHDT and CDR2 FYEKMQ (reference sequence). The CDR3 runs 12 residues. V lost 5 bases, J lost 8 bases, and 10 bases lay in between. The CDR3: CASSKTSHEQFF. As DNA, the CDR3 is TGTGCCAGCAGCAAGACTAGTCATGAGCAGTTCTTC.

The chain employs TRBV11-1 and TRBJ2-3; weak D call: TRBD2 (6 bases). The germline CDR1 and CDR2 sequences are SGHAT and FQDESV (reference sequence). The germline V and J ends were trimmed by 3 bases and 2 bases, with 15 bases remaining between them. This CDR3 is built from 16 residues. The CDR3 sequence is CASSFQGGGFTDTQYF. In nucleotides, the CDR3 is TGTGCCAGCAGCTTTCAGGGAGGAGGATTCACAGATACGCAGTATTTT. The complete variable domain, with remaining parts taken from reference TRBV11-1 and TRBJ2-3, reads EAEVAQSPRYKITEKSQAVAFWCDPISGHATLYWYRQILGQGPELLVQFQDESVVDDSQLPKDRFSAERLKGVDSTLKIQPAELGDSAMYLCASSFQGGGFTDTQYFGPGTRLTVL.

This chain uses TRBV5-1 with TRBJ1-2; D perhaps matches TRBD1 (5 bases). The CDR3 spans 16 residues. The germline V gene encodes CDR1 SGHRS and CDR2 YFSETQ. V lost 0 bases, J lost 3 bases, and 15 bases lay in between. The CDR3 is CASSLDPQGLDYGYTF. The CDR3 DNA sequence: TGCGCCAGCAGCTTGGATCCGCAGGGTTTGGACTATGGCTACACCTTC.

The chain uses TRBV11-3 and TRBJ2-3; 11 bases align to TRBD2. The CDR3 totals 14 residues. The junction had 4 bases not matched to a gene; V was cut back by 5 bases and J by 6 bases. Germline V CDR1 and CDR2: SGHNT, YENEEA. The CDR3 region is CASSPRTSGDTQYF. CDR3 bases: TGTGCCAGCAGCCCCCGGACTAGCGGGGATACGCAGTATTTT.

CDR3 in amino acids: CASRPHRGTTGELFF. The CDR3 DNA sequence: TGTGCCAGCAGGCCTCACAGGGGGACCACCGGGGAGCTGTTTTTT. V and J are TRBV6-5 and TRBJ2-2; 8 bases map to TRBD1. With V trimmed by 6 bases and J by 4 bases, 7 bases remained unmatched. Germline CDR1 is MNHEY and CDR2 is SVGAGI. CDR3 length: 15 amino acids.

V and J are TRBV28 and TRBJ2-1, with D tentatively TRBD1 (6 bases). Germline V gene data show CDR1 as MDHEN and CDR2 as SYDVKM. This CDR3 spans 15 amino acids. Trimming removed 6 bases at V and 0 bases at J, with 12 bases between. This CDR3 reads CASSHRESSYNEQFF. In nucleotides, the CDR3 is TGTGCCAGCAGCCACAGGGAGAGCTCCTACAATGAGCAGTTCTTC.

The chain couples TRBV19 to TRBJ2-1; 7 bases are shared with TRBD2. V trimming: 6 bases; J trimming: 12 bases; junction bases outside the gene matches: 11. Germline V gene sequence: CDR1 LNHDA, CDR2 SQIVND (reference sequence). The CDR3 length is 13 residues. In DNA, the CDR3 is TGTGCCAGTAGCCGAGGACCGGGACTAAGGCAGTTCTTC. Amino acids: CASSRGPGLRQFF.

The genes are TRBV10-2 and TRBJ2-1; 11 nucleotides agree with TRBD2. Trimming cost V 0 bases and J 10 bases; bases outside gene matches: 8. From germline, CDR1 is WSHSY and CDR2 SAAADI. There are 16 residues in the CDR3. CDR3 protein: CASSESRLAGKEEQFF. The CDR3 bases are TGCGCCAGCAGTGAGTCGAGACTAGCGGGAAAGGAAGAGCAGTTCTTC.

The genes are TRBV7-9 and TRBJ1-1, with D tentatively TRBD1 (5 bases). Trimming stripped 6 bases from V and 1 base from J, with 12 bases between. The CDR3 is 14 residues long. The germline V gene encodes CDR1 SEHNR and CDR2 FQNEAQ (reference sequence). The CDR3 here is CASRKRQGNTEAFF. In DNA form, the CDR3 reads TGTGCCAGCAGGAAAAGGCAGGGGAACACTGAAGCTTTCTTT.

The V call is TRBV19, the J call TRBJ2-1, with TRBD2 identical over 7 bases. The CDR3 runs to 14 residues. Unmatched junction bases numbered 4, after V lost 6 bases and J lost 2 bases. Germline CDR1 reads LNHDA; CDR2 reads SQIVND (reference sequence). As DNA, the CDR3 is TGTGCCAGTAGCGGGGGGAACACCTACAATGAGCAGTTCTTC. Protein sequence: CASSGGNTYNEQFF.

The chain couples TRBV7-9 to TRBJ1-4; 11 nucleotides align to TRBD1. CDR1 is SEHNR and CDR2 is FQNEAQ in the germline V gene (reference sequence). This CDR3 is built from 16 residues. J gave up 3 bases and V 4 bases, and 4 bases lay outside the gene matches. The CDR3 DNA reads TGTGCCAGCAGCTCCCGGGACAGGGGGGCTAATGAAAAACTGTTTTTT. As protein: CASSSRDRGANEKLFF.

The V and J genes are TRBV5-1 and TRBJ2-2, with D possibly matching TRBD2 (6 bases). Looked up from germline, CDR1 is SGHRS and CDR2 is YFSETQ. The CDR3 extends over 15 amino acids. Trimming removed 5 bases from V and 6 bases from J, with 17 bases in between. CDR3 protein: CASRPGLRRSGELFF. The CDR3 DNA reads TGCGCCAGCAGACCGGGACTCCGTAGGTCCGGGGAGCTGTTTTTT.

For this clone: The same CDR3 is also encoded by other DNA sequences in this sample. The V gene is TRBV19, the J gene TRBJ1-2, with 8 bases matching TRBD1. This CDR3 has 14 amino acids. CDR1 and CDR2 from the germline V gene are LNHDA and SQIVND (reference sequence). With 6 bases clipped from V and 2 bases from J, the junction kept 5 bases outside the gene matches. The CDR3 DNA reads TGTGCCAGTAGGCCACAGGGGGGAAACTATGGCTACACCTTC. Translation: CASRPQGGNYGYTF.

CDR3 residues: CASSQDKVTGVAGELFF. As DNA, the CDR3 is TGCGCCAGCAGCCAAGATAAAGTAACAGGGGTGGCCGGGGAGCTGTTTTTT. The rearrangement uses TRBV4-1 and TRBJ2-2; 7 bases are a match to TRBD1. This CDR3 region has 17 residues. After removal of 0 bases from V and 6 bases from J, the junction contained 10 bases not matched to a gene. The germline gives CDR1 MGHRA, CDR2 YSYEKL.

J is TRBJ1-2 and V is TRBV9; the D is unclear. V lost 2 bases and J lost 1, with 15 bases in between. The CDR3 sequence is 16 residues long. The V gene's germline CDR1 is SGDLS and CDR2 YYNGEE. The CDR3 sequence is CASSVYSNPLNYGYTF. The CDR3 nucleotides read TGTGCCAGCAGCGTCTACAGTAACCCCCTTAACTATGGCTACACCTTC.

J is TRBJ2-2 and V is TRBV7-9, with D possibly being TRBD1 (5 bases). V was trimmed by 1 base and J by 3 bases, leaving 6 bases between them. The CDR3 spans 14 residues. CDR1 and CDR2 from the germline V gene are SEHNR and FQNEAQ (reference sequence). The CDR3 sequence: CASSLEGYTGELFF. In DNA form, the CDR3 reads TGTGCCAGCAGCTTAGAGGGGTACACCGGGGAGCTGTTTTTT.

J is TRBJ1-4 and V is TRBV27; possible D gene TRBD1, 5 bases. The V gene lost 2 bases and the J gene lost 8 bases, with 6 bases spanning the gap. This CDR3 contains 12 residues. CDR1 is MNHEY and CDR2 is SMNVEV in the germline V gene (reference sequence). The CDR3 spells CASSLRGEKLFF. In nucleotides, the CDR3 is TGTGCCAGCAGTTTAAGGGGAGAAAAACTGTTTTTT.

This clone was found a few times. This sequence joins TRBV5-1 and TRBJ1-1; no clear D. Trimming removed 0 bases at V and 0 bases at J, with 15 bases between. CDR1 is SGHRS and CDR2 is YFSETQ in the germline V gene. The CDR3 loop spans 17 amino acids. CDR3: CASSLAVGTGMNTEAFF. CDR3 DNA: TGCGCCAGCAGCTTGGCCGTGGGCACCGGAATGAACACTGAAGCTTTCTTT. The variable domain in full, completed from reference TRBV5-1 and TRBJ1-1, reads KAGVTQTPRYLIKTRGQQVTLSCSPISGHRSVSWYQQTPGQGLQFLFEYFSETQRNKGNFPGRFSGRQFSNSRSEMNVSTLELGDSALYLCASSLAVGTGMNTEAFFGQGTRLTVV.

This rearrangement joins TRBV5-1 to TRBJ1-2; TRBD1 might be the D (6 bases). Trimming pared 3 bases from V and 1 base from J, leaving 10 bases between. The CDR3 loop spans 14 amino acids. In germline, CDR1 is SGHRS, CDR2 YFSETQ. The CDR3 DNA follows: TGCGCCAGCAGCTCGGGACAAAGTAACTATGGCTACACCTTC. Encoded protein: CASSSGQSNYGYTF.

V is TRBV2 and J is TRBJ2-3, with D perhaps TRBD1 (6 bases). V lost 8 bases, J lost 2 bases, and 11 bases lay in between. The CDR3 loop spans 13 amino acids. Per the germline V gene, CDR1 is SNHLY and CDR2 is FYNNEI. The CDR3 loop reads CASGDRSTDTQYF. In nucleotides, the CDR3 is TGTGCCAGCGGAGACAGGTCCACAGATACGCAGTATTTT.

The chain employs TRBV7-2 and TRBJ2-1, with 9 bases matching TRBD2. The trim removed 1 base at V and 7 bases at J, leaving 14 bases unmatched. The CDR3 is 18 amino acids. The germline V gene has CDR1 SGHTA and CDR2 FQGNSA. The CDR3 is CASSLGVGGRAGGNEQFF. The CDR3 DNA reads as TGTGCCAGCAGCTTAGGAGTTGGCGGGAGGGCCGGGGGGAATGAGCAGTTCTTC.